The present T cell receptor (beta chain) was sequenced within a study of response to subunit inactivated influenza vaccine. Findings and limits, study-wide: Seasonal influenza vaccination, on each occasion, was suggested by the authors to recruit few new T cells.

In this sample, this clonotype turned up many times. Its antigen is not identified. Germline-derived CDR1 and CDR2 are LGHNA and YSLEER. The CDR3 has 16 residues. Trimming stripped 4 bases from V and 1 base from J, with 15 bases between. TCRdb re-derived calls from the RT-PCR reads in MiXCR, one entry per CDR3 protein. The table lists about 170,000 distinct CDR3 sequences, roughly 10% of them singletons. This TCR was sampled from a man aged 45 to 70 who received an inactivated influenza vaccine. The specimen was CD8+ T cells sorted from PBMCs, collected around 2 years after vaccination. The J gene is TRBJ2-3, the V gene TRBV4-3; no clear D. The CDR3 reads CASSRTKTRGTDTQYF. CDR3 in DNA: TGCGCCAGCAGCCGAACTAAGACCCGAGGCACAGATACGCAGTATTTT.